This record concerns one TCR beta chain sequence. Its antigen target is currently unknown. No base quality information exists; no much larger clone differs at one position. In total, 630 or so healthy bone marrow donors made up the cohort. At the time of sampling, every cohort member was nominally healthy, though immune exposures that went unrecorded were likely present. The donor was CMV seropositive and belonged to the group of 250 to 300 seropositive cohort members. Every donor gave a peripheral blood sample, and the peripheral blood mononuclear cells from that sample were used for TCR beta sequencing. Genomic DNA extraction from the blood cell samples was performed with the Qiagen DNeasy Blood Extraction Kit. V loses 5 bases of germline sequence and J loses 0 bases, and the interval between the two ends is 11 bases. Including cysteine and phenylalanine, the CDR3 has 16 amino acids. The retained sequence is limited to the CDR3, 48 bases, with the frame set at the first base. The germline V gene (reference sequence) sets CDR1 to SGHAT and CDR2 to FQDESV.

The protocol used for the library was the immunoSEQ multiplex PCR assay. A mixture of 60 forward primers for TCR Vbeta segments and 13 reverse primers for TCR Jbeta segments was used in the multiplex PCR. Amplification of the CDR3 region of rearranged TCR beta genes was performed with a multiplex PCR assay on genomic DNA. The amplified TCR beta libraries were sequenced on the Illumina HiSeq System as 87-base-pair reads. In the authors' own workflow: Across the 600 to 700 repertoires, a later analysis counted 80 million or so unique TCR beta chains, some 11 million of which were shared by at least two donors. A nearest-neighbor algorithm error-corrected the raw reads and collapsed the reads into unique sequences, merging closely related sequences to remove PCR and sequencing errors. V, D and J gene segments were assigned by aligning CDR3 sequences to IMGT reference sequences. For a sequence to be retained, a match of at least six nucleotides to both a V gene segment and a J gene segment was required. A rearrangement counted as productive if the CDR3 had no stop codons and remained in frame with V and J, and every other rearrangement counted as non-productive. CDR3 was defined by IMGT convention, running from the second conserved V-encoded cysteine to the conserved J-encoded phenylalanine. The earlier analysis of a few hundred of the donors excluded sequences that lacked an unambiguous match to a single V gene segment. In an earlier analysis of approximately 590 of the donors, a V segment was called functional when productive rearrangements were above 56.7%, and segregating when the standard deviation between donors exceeded 5%. A statistical classification framework was built for diagnosing cytomegalovirus status from the catalog of TCR beta chain sequences. In a later analysis, TCR nucleotide sequences were compared against IMGT/GENE-DB human TR gene sequences so that V and J genes could be assigned. A later analysis assigned CDR3 sequences and most-parsimonious VDJ recombination scenarios with the TCRdist pipeline. In a later analysis, each TCR beta chain was defined by its CDR3 amino acid sequence together with its V-gene family, and reads lacking a unique V-gene family were excluded. In a later analysis, 450 to 600 highly shared, low-generation-probability nucleotide sequences were removed to address suspected cross-contamination and a sequencing artifact. In a later analysis, a clonal expansion index for each public chain was calculated from normalized within-repertoire ranks of inferred template counts. A later analysis computed generation probabilities with a VDJ recombination model fitted to out-of-frame rearrangements, and checked the results against IGoR. Hypergeometric tests were used in a later analysis to score TCR-TCR, TCR-HLA and TCR-CMV co-occurrence, with a repertoire-size bias correction applied to the TCR pairs. A later analysis estimated false discovery rates by permuting HLA or CMV assignments 20 times. In a later analysis, co-occurring TCRs were grouped using DBSCAN, with TCRdist sequence similarity added in when clustering inside HLA-allele-positive subsets. For co-occurrence clustering, repertoires with fewer than 30,000 or more than 120,000 public chains were excluded, along with five repertoires with anomalous nucleotide sharing. TCRdb's version of the immuneACCESS table is confined to in-frame rearrangements and falls short of the full clone set. An unresolved V gene accounts for under half of the shortfall where checked; the remainder is of unknown origin. V, J and clone size derive from that table, while D and trimming were established from the DNA sequence. The sample contains under 300,000 clones, roughly 88% of them found a single time. Jointly, the top ten make up around 4.2% of the sample.

The data derive from a study of cytomegalovirus exposure and HLA in healthy donors listed by TCRdb under 2017. Concerning the study at large: An earlier analysis of 587 of the donors reported about 260 Gb of sequence data and about 120 million unique TCR beta sequences obtained from some 170 million T cells. Roughly 300 gigabases of sequencing data and approximately 84 million unique TCR sequences were included in an early release covering several hundred HLA-typed donors. Among the 398 genotyped donors, roughly 80% belonged to the genetic ancestry cluster associated with self-reported Caucasian donors. The study aimed to test whether cataloging public T cell receptors could reveal signatures of past pathogen exposure. The study profiled the T cell repertoires of hundreds of subjects by immunosequencing and related them to cytomegalovirus serostatus. Besides the first cohort of roughly 640 subjects, a separate validation cohort made up of over 100 different subjects was used. The study combined high-throughput TCR immunosequencing, statistical association of individual TCRs with disease status, and machine learning to predict cytomegalovirus infection status. A later analysis re-analyzed previously published TCR beta repertoires from 550 to 700 donors and added high-resolution HLA genotyping to study TCR occurrence patterns. Rather than drawing on any new phenotypic data, the later analysis identified candidate immune exposures from TCR beta sequences and the way those sequences occurred across donors. An earlier analysis of 500 to 650 of the donors applied high-throughput TCR beta sequencing to assess whether each TCR beta V gene segment acted as functional or pseudogenic. Donor age, sex, ethnicity and CMV serostatus were collected together with the repertoire data. Genome-wide SNP genotypes for about 65% of the 666 donors were used in a later genetic analysis, which treated that subset as a discovery cohort. All discovery cohort repertoires had been generated on a single sequencing platform. HLA typing covered class I and class II loci at four-digit resolution. The number of typed donors differed by locus: roughly 620-640 for A, B, C, DRB1 and DQB1; 522 for DQA1; roughly 600 for DPA1; and about 450 for DPB1. A handful of DR-DQ haplotypes were handled as single units for association and clustering because linkage in the cohort was strong. Among over 350 genotyped donors of the cohort, an average of approximately 240,000 unique TCR beta nucleotide sequences were sequenced per donor, roughly 20% of them non-productive. Overall results and qualifications from the work: The study gave a list of under 200 TCR beta chains associated with cytomegalovirus. A later genetic analysis reported fewer N-insertions in productive TCRs among donors in an Asian-associated ancestry cluster than the roughly 620-donor mean. The earlier analysis of some 560 of the donors excluded seventeen rarely observed V segments, including chromosome 9 orphons, because counts were too low. V-gene and J-gene trimming of TCR beta chains was associated with a missense DCLRE1C variant in a later genetic analysis, and the association was replicated in an independent cohort. Some IMGT-functional V segments, including TRBV6-2 and TRBV6-3, could not be told apart with the 87-base-pair reads, so those segments were excluded. The only immune exposure information available for the cohort was CMV serostatus. In a later analysis, HLA-associated TCR beta chains were found to be more clonally expanded and to have lower generation probabilities than equally common non-associated chains. The authors suggested that the approach could potentially be generalized to other disease states and immunological phenotypes. Because HLA typing was missing for some donors at each locus, association tests included only the typed subset. While some public TCRs were present in many individuals, most TCR sequences turned up only very rarely across donors. A cluster of highly shared sequence variants was judged likely to be a technical artifact of the sequencing pipeline. Strong co-occurrence of HLA alleles, especially DR and DQ, made assigning TCR associations to individual alleles difficult. In this cohort, only TCR beta chains were sequenced, and detectable features were limited by the absence of alpha or paired-chain data. The classifier was reported to diagnose cytomegalovirus status with high specificity and sensitivity in both the original cohort and the validation cohort. A later analysis found that most CMV-associated TCR beta chains appeared HLA-restricted, with HLA associations seemingly driven largely by CMV exposure. An earlier analysis of several hundred of the donors showed that most TCR beta V segments appeared in productive rearrangements either about 87% or about 30% of the time, which broadly matched IMGT annotations. Presence/absence analyses assumed roughly uniform sequencing depth across donors, an assumption that may not hold. Correlated functional status among segregating V segments might reflect linkage disequilibrium, but an unknown experimental factor could not be ruled out. A later analysis reported that several top co-occurrence clusters appeared linked to parvovirus B19, influenza, CMV and Epstein-Barr virus. A further reported finding was that TCR beta sequences accurately predicted the HLA-A and HLA-B alleles for most subjects in the first cohort. In a later analysis, the rate of TCR association differed among HLA loci, with DRB1 alleles having the most associated TCRs and HLA-C alleles having the fewest. Specific HLA alleles were associated with 15,000 to 20,000 TCR beta sequences at a false discovery rate of 0.05 in a later analysis. A few of the identified cytomegalovirus-associated TCR beta chains were confirmed in vitro to be specific for cytomegalovirus antigens.

The sequenced sample consisted of PBMCs. The receptor was derived from a man in his forties in good health and CMV-seropositive. This chain is built from TRBV11-1 and TRBJ1-6, with a tentative D gene TRBD1 over 5 matching bases. For the CDR3, the sequence is CASSARQSSYNSPLHF. The sequenced DNA is TGTGCCAGCAGCGCCCGACAGAGCTCCTATAATTCACCCCTCCACTTT.